This T cell receptor (beta chain) is from a study of early T cells in non-severe SARS-CoV-2 infection. Whole-study context: The authors sequenced bulk RNA from unsorted whole blood, leaving chains unpaired. Study outcomes and limitations: Using VDJdb, the matching emphasized anti-spike CD8 responses while missing private and CD4 specificities.

This clonotype appeared many times. The antigen is unknown. MiXCR, applied by TCRdb to the 5' RACE reads, yields one record per CDR3 protein. The top ten hold about 7% of the sample, which has about 31,000 distinct CDR3 sequences, 4.5% to 6.5% seen once. The source material was whole blood. The receptor comes from an adult who was a healthcare worker with PCR-confirmed SARS-CoV-2 infection or an uninfected control (not recorded which).

The CDR3 spells CSARAAVLADTQYF. CDR3 coding DNA: TGCAGTGCTAGAGCCGCGGTGTTGGCAGATACGCAGTATTTT. The V and J genes are TRBV20-1 and TRBJ2-3; no clear D. The CDR3 loop spans 14 amino acids. Trimming pared 1 base from V and 4 bases from J, leaving 12 bases between. Germline V gives CDR1 DFQATT, CDR2 SNEGSKA (reference sequence).